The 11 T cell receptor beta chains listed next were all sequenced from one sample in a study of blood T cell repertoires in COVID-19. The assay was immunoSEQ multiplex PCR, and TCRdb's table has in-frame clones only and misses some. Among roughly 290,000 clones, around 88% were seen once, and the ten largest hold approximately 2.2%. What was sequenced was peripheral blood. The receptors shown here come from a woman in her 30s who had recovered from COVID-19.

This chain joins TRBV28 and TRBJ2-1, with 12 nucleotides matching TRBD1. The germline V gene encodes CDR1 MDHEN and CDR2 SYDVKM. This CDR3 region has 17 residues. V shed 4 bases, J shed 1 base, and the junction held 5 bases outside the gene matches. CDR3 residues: CASSSPGQGASYNEQFF. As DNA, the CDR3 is TGTGCCAGCAGTTCACCGGGACAGGGGGCGTCCTACAATGAGCAGTTCTTC.

For the CDR3, the DNA is TGTGCCAGCAAAGGGGACATTAGCGGGAATGGGTACTTC. It specifies CASKGDISGNGYF. This chain links TRBV27 with TRBJ2-7; the match to TRBD2 covers 8 bases. CDR1 is MNHEY and CDR2 is SMNVEV in the germline V gene (reference sequence). The CDR3 extends over 13 amino acids. The J segment lost 12 bases and the V segment lost 7 bases, leaving 14 bases of the junction unmatched.

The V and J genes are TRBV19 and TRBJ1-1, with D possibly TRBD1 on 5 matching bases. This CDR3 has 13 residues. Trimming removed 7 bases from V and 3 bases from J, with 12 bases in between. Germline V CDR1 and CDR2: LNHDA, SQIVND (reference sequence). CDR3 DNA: TGTGCCAGTATGCCAGGGACTCACACTGAAGCTTTCTTT. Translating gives CASMPGTHTEAFF. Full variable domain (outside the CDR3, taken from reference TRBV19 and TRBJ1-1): DGGITQSPKYLFRKEGQNVTLSCEQNLNHDAMYWYRQDPGQGLRLIYYSQIVNDFQKGDIAEGYSVSREKKESFPLTVTSAQKNPTAFYLCASMPGTHTEAFFGQGTRLTVV.

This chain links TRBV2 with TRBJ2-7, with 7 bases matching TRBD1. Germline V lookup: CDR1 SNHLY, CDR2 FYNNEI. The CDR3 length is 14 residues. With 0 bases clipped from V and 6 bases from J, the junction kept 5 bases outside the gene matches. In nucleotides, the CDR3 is TGTGCCAGCAGTGAAGCGCCAGGGGGTGGCGAGCAGTACTTC. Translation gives CASSEAPGGGEQYF.

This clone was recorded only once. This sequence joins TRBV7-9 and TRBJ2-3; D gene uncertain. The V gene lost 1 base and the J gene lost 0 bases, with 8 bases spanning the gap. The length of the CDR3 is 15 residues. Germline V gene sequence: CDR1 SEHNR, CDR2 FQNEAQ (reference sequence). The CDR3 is CASSLVSNSTDTQYF. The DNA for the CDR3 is TGTGCCAGCAGCTTAGTTAGCAATAGCACAGATACGCAGTATTTT.

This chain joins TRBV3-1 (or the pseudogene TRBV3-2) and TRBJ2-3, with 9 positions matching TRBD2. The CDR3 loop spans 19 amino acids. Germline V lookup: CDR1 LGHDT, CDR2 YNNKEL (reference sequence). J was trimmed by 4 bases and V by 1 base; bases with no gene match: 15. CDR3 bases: TGTGCCAGCAGCCAAGGATGGTGGGCTAGCGGGATGGGGGCAGATACGCAGTATTTT. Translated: CASSQGWWASGMGADTQYF.

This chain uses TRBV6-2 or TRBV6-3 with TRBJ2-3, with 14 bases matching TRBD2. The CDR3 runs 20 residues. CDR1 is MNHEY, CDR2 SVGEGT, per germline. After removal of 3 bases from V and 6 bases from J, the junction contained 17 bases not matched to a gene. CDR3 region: CASSYPPPTSGRALSDTQYF. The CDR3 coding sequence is TGTGCCAGCAGTTATCCCCCTCCGACTAGCGGGAGGGCCTTGTCTGATACGCAGTATTTT.

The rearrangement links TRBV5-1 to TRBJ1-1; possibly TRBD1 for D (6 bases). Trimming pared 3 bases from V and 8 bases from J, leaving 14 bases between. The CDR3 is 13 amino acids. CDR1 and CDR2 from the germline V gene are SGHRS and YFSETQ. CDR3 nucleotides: TGCGCCAGCAGCTGGGCAGGGGCCCAAGAAGCTTTCTTT. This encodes CASSWAGAQEAFF.

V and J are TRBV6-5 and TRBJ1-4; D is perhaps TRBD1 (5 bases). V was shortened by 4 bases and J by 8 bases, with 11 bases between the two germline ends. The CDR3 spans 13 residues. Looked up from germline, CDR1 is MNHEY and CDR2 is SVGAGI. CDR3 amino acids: CASSSGGLEKLFF. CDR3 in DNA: TGTGCCAGCAGTTCTGGGGGGTTGGAAAAACTGTTTTTT.

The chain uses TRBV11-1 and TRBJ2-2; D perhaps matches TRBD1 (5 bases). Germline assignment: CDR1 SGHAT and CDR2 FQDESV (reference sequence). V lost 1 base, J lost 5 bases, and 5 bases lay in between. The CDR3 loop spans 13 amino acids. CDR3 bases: TGTGCCAGCAGCTTAGAGGGGACCGGGGAGCTGTTTTTT. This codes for CASSLEGTGELFF. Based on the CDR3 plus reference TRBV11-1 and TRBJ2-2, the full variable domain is EAEVAQSPRYKITEKSQAVAFWCDPISGHATLYWYRQILGQGPELLVQFQDESVVDDSQLPKDRFSAERLKGVDSTLKIQPAELGDSAMYLCASSLEGTGELFFGEGSRLTVL.

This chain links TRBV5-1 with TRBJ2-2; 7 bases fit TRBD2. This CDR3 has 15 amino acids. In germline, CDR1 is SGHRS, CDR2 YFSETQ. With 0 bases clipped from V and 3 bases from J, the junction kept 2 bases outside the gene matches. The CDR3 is CASSLVGRDTGELFF. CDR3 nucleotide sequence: TGCGCCAGCAGCTTGGTAGGGAGGGACACCGGGGAGCTGTTTTTT.